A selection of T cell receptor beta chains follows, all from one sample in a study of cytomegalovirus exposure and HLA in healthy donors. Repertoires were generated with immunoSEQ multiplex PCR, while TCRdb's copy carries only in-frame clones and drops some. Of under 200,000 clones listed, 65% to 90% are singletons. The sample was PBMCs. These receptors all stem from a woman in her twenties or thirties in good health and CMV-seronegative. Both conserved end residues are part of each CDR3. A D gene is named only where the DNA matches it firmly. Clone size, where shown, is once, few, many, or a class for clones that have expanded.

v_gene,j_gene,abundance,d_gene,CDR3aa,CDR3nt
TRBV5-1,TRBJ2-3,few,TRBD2,CASSPGLVVAGVKGTDTQYF,TGCGCCAGCAGCCCCGGCCTGGTGGTAGCGGGAGTTAAGGGCACAGATACGCAGTATTTT
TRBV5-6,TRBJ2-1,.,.,CASSLDRTNEQFF,TGTGCCAGCAGCCTCGACAGGACCAATGAGCAGTTCTTC
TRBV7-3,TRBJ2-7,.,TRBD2,CASSAPSGLAETYEQYF,TGTGCCAGCAGCGCGCCTTCGGGACTAGCGGAAACCTACGAGCAGTACTTC
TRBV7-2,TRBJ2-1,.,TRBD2,CASSFPYGTSADEQFF,TGTGCCAGCAGCTTCCCATACGGGACTAGCGCGGATGAGCAGTTCTTC
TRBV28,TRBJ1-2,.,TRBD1,CASSLGQFYGYTF,TGTGCCAGCAGTTTGGGACAGTTCTATGGCTACACCTTC
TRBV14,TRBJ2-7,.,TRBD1,CASSRWTGVYEQYF,TGTGCCAGCAGCCGATGGACAGGGGTCTACGAGCAGTACTTC
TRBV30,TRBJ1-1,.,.,CAWKQDANTEAFF,TGTGCCTGGAAACAGGATGCAAACACTGAAGCTTTCTTT
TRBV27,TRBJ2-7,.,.,CASSFGRQGTYEQYF,TGTGCCAGCAGTTTTGGCAGGCAAGGGACTTACGAGCAGTACTTC
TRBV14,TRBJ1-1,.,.,CASSQSSRGETEAFF,TGTGCCAGCAGCCAGAGTAGCAGGGGAGAAACTGAAGCTTTCTTT
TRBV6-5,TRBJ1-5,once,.,CASRLQGYSNQPQHF,TGTGCCAGCAGGCTACAGGGTTATAGCAATCAGCCCCAGCATTTT
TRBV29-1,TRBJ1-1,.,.,CSVGRNTEAFF,TGCAGCGTTGGTAGGAACACTGAAGCTTTCTTT
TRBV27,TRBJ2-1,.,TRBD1,CASSDRGDNEQFF,TGTGCCAGCAGTGACAGGGGCGACAATGAGCAGTTCTTC
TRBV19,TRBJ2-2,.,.,CASNSKGDTGELFF,TGTGCCAGTAACTCCAAGGGAGACACCGGGGAGCTGTTTTTT
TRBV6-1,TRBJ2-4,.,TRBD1,CASLNRGLAKNIQYF,TGTGCCAGCCTCAACAGGGGTCTAGCCAAAAACATTCAGTACTTC
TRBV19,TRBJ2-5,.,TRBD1,CASSPQGVQETQYF,TGTGCCAGTAGTCCTCAGGGGGTCCAAGAGACCCAGTACTTC
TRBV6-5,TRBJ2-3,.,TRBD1,CASSPTGIGTDTQYF,TGTGCCAGCAGTCCGACAGGGATCGGCACAGATACGCAGTATTTT
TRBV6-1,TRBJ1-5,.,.,CASSEVSPGWGGNQPQHF,TGTGCCAGCAGTGAAGTCTCTCCCGGTTGGGGAGGCAATCAGCCCCAGCATTTT
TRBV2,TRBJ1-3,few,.,CASSSNSFSGNTIYF,TGTGCCAGCAGTAGTAACAGCTTCTCTGGAAACACCATATATTTT
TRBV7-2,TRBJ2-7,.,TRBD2,CASTLGAGAAQYF,TGTGCCAGCACCTTGGGAGCGGGAGCGGCGCAGTACTTC
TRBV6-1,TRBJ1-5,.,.,CASTWSGDSNQPQHF,TGTGCCAGCACCTGGAGCGGGGATAGCAATCAGCCCCAGCATTTT
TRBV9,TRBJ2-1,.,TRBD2,CASSRTSGRGKYNEQFF,TGTGCCAGCAGCCGGACTAGCGGGAGGGGGAAGTACAATGAGCAGTTCTTC
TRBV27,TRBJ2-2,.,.,CASGRINIITGELFF,TGTGCCAGCGGCCGAATCAATATAATCACCGGGGAGCTGTTTTTT
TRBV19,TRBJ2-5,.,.,CASSIDVSAGATPQETQYF,TGTGCCAGTAGTATAGACGTGTCGGCGGGGGCAACCCCACAAGAGACCCAGTACTTC
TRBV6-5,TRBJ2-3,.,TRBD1,CASSYLTGARDTQYF,TGTGCCAGCAGTTACCTGACAGGGGCTAGGGATACGCAGTATTTT